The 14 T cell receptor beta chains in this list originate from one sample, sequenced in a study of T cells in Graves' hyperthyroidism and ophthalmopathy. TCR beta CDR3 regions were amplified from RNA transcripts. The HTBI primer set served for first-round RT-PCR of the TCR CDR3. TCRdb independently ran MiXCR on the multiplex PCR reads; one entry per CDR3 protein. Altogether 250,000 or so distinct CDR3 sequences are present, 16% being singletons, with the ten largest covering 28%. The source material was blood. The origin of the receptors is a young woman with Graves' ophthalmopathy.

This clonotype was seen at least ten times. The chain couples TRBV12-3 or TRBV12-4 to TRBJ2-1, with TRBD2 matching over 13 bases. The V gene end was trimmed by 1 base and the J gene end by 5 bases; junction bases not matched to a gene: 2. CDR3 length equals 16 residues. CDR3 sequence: CASSLGGLAGHNEQFF. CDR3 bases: TGTGCCAGCAGTTTAGGGGGACTAGCGGGGCACAATGAGCAGTTCTTC.

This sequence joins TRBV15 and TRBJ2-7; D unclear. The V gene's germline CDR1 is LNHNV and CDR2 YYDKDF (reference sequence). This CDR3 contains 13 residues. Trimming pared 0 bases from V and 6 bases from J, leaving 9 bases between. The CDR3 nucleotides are TGTGCCACCAGCAGAGATCGAGTCGCCGAGCAGTACTTC. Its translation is CATSRDRVAEQYF.

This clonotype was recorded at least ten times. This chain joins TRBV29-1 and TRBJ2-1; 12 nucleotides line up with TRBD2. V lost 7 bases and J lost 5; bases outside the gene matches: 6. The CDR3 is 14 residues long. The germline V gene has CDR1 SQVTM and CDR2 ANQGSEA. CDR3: CSAVTSGGHNEQFF. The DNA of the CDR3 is TGCAGCGCTGTGACTAGCGGGGGCCACAATGAGCAGTTCTTC.

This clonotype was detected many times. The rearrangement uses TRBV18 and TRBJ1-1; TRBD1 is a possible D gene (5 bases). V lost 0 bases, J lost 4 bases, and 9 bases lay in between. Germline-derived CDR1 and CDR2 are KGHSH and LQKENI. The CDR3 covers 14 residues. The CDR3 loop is CASSPPYGGTEAFF. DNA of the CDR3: TGTGCCAGCTCACCACCGTACGGGGGCACTGAAGCTTTCTTT.

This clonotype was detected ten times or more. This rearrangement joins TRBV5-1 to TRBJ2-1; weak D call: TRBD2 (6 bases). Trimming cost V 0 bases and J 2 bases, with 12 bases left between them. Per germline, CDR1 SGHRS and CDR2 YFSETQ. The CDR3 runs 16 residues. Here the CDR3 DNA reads TGCGCCAGCAGCTTGGCATCTCTAGCGCCCTACAATGAGCAGTTCTTC. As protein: CASSLASLAPYNEQFF.

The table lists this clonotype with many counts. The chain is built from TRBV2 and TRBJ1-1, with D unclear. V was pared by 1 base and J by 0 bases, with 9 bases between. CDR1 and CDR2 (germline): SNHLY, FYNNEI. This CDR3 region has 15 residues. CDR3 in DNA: TGTGCCAGCAGTGAAGACTTCCGAATGAACACTGAAGCTTTCTTT. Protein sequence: CASSEDFRMNTEAFF.

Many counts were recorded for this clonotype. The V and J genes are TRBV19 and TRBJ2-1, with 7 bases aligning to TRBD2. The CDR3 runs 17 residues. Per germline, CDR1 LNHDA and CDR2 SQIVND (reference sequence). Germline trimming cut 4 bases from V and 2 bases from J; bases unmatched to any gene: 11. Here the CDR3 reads CASSKMAGASTYNEQFF. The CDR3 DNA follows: TGTGCCAGTAGTAAAATGGCGGGAGCGTCAACCTACAATGAGCAGTTCTTC.

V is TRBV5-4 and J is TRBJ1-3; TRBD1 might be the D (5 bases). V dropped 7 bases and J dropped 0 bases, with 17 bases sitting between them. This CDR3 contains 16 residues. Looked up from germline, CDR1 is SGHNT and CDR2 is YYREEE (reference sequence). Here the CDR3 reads CASSLWGRGSGNTIYF. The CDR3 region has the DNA TGTGCCAGCTCCCTTTGGGGGAGAGGCTCTGGAAACACCATATATTTT.

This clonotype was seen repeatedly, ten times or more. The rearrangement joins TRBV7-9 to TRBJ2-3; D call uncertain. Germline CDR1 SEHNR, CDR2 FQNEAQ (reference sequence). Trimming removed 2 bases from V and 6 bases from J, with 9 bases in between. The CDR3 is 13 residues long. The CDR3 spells CASSLPLGDTQYF. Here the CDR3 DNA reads TGTGCCAGCAGCTTACCTCTTGGGGATACGCAGTATTTT.

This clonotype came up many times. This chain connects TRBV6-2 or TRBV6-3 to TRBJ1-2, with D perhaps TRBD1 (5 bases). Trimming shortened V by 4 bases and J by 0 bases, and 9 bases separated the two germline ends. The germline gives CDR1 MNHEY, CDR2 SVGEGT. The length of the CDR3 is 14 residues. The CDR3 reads CASSFGTANYGYTF. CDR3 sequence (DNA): TGTGCCAGCAGTTTCGGGACGGCTAACTATGGCTACACCTTC.

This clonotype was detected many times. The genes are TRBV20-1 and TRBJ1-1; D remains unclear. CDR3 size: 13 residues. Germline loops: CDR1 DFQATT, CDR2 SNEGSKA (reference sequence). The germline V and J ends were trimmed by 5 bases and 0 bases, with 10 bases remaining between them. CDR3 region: CSARRVMNTEAFF. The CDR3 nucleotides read TGCAGTGCTCGACGGGTTATGAACACTGAAGCTTTCTTT.

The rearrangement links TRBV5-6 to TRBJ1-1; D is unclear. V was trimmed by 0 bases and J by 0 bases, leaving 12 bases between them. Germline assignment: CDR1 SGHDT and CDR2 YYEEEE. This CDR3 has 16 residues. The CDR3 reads CASSLALRTLNTEAFF. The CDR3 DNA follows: TGTGCCAGCAGCTTGGCCCTTCGGACCTTGAACACTGAAGCTTTCTTT. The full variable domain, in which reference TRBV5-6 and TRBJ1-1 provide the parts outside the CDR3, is DAGVTQSPTHLIKTRGQQVTLRCSPKSGHDTVSWYQQALGQGPQFIFQYYEEEERQRGNFPDRFSGHQFPNYSSELNVNALLLGDSALYLCASSLALRTLNTEAFFGQGTRLTVV.

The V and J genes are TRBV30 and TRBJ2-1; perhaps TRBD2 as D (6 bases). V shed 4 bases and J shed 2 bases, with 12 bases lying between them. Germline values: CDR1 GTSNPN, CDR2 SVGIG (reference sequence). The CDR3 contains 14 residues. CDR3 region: CAWIGRSPYNEQFF. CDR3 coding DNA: TGTGCCTGGATAGGGAGGTCCCCCTACAATGAGCAGTTCTTC.

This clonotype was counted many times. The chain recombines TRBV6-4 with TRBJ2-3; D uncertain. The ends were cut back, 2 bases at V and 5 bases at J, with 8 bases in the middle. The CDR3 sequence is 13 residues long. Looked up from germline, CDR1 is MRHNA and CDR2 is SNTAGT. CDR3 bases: TGTGCCAGCAGTGACAAGCCGCAAGATACGCAGTATTTT. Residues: CASSDKPQDTQYF.